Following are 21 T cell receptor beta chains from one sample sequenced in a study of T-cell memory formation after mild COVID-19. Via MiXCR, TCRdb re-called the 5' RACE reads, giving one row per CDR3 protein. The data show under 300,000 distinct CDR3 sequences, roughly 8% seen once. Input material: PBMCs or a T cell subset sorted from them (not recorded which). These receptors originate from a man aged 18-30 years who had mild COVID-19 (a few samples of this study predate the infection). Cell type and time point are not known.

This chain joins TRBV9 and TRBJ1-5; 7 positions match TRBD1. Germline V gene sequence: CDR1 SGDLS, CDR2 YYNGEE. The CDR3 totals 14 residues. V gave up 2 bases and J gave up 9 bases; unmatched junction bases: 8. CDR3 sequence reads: CASSVGQTEGPQHF. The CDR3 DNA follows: TGTGCCAGCAGCGTGGGACAGACAGAGGGGCCCCAGCATTTT.

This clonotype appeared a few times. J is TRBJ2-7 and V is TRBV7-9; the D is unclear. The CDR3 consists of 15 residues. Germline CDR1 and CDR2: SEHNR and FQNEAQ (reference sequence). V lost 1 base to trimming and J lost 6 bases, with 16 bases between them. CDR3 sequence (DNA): TGTGCCAGCAGCTTAGTTCTGTCCGAGCCGTGCGAGCAGTACGTC. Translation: CASSLVLSEPCEQYV.

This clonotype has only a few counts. CDR3 amino acids: CATSRDMTVFTDTQYF. In nucleotides, the CDR3 is TGTGCCACCAGCAGAGATATGACAGTATTCACAGATACGCAGTATTTT. The genes are TRBV15 and TRBJ2-3; weak D call: TRBD1 (5 bases). V gave up 0 bases and J gave up 2 bases, with 12 bases separating them. The germline V gene has CDR1 LNHNV and CDR2 YYDKDF (reference sequence). This CDR3 spans 16 amino acids.

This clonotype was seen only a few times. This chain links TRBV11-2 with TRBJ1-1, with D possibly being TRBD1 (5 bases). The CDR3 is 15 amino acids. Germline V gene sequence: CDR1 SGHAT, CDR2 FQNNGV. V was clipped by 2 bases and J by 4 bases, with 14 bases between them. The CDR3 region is CASSLRSGSPTEAFF. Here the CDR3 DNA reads TGTGCCAGCAGCTTACGGTCAGGGTCCCCCACTGAAGCTTTCTTT. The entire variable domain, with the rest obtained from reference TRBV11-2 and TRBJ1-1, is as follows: EAGVAQSPRYKIIEKRQSVAFWCNPISGHATLYWYQQILGQGPKLLIQFQNNGVVDDSQLPKDRFSAERLKGVDSTLKIQPAKLEDSAVYLCASSLRSGSPTEAFFGQGTRLTVV.

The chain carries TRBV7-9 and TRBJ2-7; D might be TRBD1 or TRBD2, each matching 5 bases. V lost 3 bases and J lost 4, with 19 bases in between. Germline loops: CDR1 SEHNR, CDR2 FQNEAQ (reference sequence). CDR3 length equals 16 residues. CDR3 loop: CASSLGQSFEGYEQYF. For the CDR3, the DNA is TGTGCCAGCAGCTTGGGTCAATCATTCGAGGGGTACGAGCAGTACTTC.

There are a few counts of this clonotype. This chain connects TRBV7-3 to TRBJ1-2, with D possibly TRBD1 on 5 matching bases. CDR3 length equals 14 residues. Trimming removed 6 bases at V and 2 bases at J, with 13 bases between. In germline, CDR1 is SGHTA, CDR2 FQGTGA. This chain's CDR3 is CASSPGGVNYGYTF. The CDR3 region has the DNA TGTGCCAGCAGTCCCGGGGGGGTGAACTATGGCTACACCTTC.

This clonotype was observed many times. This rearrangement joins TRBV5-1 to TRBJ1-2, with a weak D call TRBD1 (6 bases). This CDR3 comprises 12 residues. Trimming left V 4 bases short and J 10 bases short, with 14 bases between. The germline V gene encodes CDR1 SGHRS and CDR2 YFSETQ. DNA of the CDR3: TGCGCCAGCAGCCCGACAGGCTGGGACTACACCTTC. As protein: CASSPTGWDYTF.

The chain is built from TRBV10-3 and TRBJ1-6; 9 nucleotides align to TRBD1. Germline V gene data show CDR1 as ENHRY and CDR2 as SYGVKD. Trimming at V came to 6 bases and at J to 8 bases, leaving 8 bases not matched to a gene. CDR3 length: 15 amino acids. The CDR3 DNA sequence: TGTGCCATCAGCCGGACAGGGGAGGTTGATTCACCCCTCCACTTT. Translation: CAISRTGEVDSPLHF.

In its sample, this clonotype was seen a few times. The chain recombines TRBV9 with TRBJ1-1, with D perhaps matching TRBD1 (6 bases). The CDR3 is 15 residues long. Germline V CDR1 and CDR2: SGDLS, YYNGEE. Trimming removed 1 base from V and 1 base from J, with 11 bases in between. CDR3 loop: CASSVYGGENTEAFF. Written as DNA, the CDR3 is TGTGCCAGCAGCGTATACGGGGGCGAGAACACTGAAGCTTTCTTT.

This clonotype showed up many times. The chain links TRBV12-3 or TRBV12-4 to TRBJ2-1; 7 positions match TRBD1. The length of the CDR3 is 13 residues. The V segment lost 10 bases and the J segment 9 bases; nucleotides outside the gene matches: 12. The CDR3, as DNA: TGTGCCACCCGACAGGGACGTCTGGGTGAGCAGTTCTTC. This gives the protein CATRQGRLGEQFF.

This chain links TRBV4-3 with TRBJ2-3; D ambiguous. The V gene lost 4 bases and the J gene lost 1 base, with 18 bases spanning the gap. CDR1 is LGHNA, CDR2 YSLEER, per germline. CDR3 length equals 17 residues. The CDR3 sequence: CASSLSPSSWGTDTQYF. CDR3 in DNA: TGCGCCAGCAGCCTCAGCCCCTCCTCGTGGGGCACAGATACGCAGTATTTT.

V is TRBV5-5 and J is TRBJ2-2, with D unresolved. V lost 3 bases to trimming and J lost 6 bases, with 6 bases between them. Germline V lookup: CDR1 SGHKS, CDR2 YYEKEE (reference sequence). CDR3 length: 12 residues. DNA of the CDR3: TGTGCCAGCAGCTCCGTATCCGGGGAGCTGTTTTTT. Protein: CASSSVSGELFF. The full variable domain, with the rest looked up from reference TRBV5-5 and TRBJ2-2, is DAGVTQSPTHLIKTRGQQVTLRCSPISGHKSVSWYQQVLGQGPQFIFQYYEKEERGRGNFPDRFSARQFPNYSSELNVNALLLGDSALYLCASSSVSGELFFGEGSRLTVL.

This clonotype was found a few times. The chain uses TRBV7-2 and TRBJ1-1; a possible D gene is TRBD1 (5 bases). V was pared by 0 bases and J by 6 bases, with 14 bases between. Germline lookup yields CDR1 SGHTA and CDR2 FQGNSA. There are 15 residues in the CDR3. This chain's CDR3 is CASSLAYGGGPEAFF. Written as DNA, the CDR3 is TGTGCCAGCAGCTTAGCCTACGGGGGGGGTCCTGAAGCTTTCTTT.

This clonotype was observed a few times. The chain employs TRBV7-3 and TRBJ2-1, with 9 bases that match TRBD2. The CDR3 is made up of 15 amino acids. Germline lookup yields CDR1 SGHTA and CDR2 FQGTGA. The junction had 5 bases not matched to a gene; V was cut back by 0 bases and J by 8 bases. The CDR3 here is CASSLTFLAGYEQFF. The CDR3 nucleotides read TGTGCCAGCAGCTTAACGTTTCTAGCGGGGTATGAGCAGTTCTTC.

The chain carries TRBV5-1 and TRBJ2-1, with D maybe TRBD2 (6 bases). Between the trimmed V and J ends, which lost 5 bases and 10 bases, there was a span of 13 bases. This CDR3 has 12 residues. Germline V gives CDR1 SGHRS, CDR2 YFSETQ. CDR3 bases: TGCGCCAGCAGGGGCGGGGACGGGGAGCAGTTCTTC. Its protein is CASRGGDGEQFF.

In DNA, the CDR3 is TGTGCCACCAGTGACACTAAGTTGGGGAGGACAGATACGCAGTATTTT. Amino acids: CATSDTKLGRTDTQYF. The chain couples TRBV24-1 to TRBJ2-3, with a weak D call TRBD2 (6 bases). CDR3 length equals 16 residues. V lost 4 bases and J 3 bases, leaving 16 bases between the germline ends. Germline CDR1 and CDR2: KGHDR and SFDVKD.

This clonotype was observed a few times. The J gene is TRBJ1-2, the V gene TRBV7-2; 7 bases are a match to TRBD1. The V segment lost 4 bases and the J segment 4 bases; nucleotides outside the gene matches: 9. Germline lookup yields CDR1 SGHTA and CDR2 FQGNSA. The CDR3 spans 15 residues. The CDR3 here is CASSSRQGLIYGYTF. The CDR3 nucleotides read TGTGCCAGCAGCTCGAGACAGGGTTTAATCTATGGCTACACCTTC.

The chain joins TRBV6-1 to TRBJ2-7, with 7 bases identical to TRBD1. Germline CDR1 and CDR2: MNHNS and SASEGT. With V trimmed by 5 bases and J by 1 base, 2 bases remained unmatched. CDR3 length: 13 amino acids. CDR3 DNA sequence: TGTGCCAGCAGTTCAGGGGGATCCTACGAGCAGTACGTC. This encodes CASSSGGSYEQYV.

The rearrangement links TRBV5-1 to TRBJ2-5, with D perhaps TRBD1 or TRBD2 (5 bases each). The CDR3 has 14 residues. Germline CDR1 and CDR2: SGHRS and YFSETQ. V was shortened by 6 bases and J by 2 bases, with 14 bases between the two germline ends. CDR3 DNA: TGCGCCAGCACCACCGGGACCGAGCAAGAGACCCAGTACTTC. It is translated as CASTTGTEQETQYF.

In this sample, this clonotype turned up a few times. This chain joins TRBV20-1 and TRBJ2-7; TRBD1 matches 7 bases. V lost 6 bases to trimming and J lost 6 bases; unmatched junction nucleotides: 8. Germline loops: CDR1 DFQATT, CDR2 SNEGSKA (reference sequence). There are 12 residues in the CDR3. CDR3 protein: CSAPDRDGEQYF. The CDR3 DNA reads TGCAGTGCCCCCGACAGGGACGGCGAGCAGTACTTC.

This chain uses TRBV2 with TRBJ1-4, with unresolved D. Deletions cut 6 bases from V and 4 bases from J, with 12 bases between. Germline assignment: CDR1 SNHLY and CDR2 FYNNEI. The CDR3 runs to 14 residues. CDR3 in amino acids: CASRNRVGNEKLFF. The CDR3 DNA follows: TGTGCCAGCAGAAACCGGGTCGGTAATGAAAAACTGTTTTTT.